The entry below describes one T cell receptor (beta chain). CD8+CD57+ cell expansion, shown by flow cytometry, had occurred in the patients selected for sequencing. This sample stems from a study of CD8+CD57+ T cells in acquired aplastic anemia. The CDR3 runs 13 residues. Trimming removed 2 bases from V and 8 bases from J, with 12 bases in between. Germline loops: CDR1 LNHDA, CDR2 SQIVND (reference sequence). Both TCR beta VDJ combination and CDR3 sequence profiling were carried out. Genomic DNA was the template for this profiling. TCRdb called the reads again in MiXCR, with one record for every CDR3 protein. This table holds some 120,000 distinct CDR3 sequences, approximately 41% found once.

The TCR was taken from a human donor with aplastic anemia. V and J are TRBV19 and TRBJ1-2, with D possibly TRBD1 on 6 matching bases. Sequencing was performed on sorted CD4+, CD8+, or CD8+CD57+ T cells (not recorded which) from PBMCs. CDR3 DNA sequence: TGTGCCAGTAGTATATCAGGGGTGAGAGGCTACACCTTC. This encodes CASSISGVRGYTF.